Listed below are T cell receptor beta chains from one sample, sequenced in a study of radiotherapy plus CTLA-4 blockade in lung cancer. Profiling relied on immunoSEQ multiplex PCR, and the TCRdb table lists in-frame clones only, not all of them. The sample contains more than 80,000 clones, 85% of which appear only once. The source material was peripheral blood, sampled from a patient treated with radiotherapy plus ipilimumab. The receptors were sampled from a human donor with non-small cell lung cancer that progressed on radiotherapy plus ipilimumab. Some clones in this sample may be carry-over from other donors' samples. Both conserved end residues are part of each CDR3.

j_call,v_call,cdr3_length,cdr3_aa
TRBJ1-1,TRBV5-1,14,CASSPDRVGELAFF
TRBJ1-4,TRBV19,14,CASSMGRLNEKLFF
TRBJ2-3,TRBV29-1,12,CSVDGGTDTQYF
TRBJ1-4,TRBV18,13,CASSRNENEKLFF
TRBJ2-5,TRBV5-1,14,CASSLGQGQETQYF
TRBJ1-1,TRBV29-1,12,CSGANTTSEAFF
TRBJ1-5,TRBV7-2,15,CASSLMGTSNQPQHF
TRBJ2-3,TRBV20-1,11,CSAGPRETQYF
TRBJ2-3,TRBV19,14,CASSTTSEADTQYF
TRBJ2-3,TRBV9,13,CASSEGGTDTQYF
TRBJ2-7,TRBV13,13,CASSLRNTYEQYF
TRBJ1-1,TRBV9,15,CASSVTGGPNTEAFF
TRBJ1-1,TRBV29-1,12,CSVEGGNGEAFF
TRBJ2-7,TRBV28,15,CASSLSGQGFREQYF
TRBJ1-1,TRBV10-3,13,CAISDRMNTEAFF
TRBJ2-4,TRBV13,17,CASSFISAGLAKNIQYF
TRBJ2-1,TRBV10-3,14,CATTPGQTYNEQFF
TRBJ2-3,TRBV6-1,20,CASSEALLPGTGENTDTQYF
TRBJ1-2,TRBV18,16,CASSPIRETFNYGYTF
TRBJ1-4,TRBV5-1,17,CASSPGQGRGLLEKLFF
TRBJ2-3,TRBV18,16,CASSLLAGPGTDTQYF
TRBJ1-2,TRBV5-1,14,CASSSLSGDYGYTF
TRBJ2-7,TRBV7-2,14,CASSLSQATYEQYF
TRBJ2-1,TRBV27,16,CASSLGLKGIYNEQFF
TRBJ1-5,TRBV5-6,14,CASSSYGRYQPQHF
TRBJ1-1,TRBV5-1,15,CASRLVQGPNTEAFF
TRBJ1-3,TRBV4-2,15,CASSQPGTVGNTIYF
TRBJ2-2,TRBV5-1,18,CASSSRYSGTGNTGELFF
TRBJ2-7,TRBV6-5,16,CASSYSRTESSYEQYF
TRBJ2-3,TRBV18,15,CASSPIFTSTDTQYF
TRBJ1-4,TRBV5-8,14,CASNTGLNNEKLFF
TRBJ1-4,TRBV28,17,CASSKGQGKGVGEKLFF
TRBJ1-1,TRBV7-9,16,CASSLFGGRLNTEAFF
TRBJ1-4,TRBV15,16,CATSSTRGTGDEKLFF
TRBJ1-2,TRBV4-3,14,CASSQRGGNYGYTF